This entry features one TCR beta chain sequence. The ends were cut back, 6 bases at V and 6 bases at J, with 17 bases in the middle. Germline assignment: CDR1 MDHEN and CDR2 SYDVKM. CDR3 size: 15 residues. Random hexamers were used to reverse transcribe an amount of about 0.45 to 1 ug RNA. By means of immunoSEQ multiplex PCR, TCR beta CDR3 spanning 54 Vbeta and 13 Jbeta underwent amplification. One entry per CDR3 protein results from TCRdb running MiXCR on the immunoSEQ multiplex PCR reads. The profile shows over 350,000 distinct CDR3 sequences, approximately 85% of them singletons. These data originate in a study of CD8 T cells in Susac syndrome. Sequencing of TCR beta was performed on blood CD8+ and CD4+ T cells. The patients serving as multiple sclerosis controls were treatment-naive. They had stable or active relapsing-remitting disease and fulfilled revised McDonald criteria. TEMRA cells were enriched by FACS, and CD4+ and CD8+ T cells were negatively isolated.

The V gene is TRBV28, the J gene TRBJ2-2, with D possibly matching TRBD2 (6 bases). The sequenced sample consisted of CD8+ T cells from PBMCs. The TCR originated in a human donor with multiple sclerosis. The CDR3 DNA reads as TGTGCCAGCAGGCTCCGGGACTCGCTCTCCGGGGAGCTGTTTTTT. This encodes CASRLRDSLSGELFF.